This T cell receptor beta chain stems from a study of cytomegalovirus exposure and HLA in healthy donors. The V gene end was trimmed by 3 bases and the J gene end by 7 bases; junction bases not matched to a gene: 12. CDR3 size: 16 residues. CDR1 LGHNA and CDR2 YNFKEQ come from the germline V gene. Details on this clone: What it binds is not known.

Findings of the study overall: Later on, analysis showed that most CMV-associated TCR beta chains appeared to be HLA-restricted. In a later analysis, parvovirus B19, influenza, CMV and Epstein-Barr virus appeared linked to several top co-occurrence clusters. A later analysis found TCR association rates differed by HLA locus, highest for DRB1 and lowest for HLA-C. Near-uniform donor sequencing depth was presumed by presence/absence analyses.

Amplification used 60 Vbeta primers and 13 Jbeta primers. The data were produced by immunoSEQ multiplex PCR, yet TCRdb's version contains in-frame clones alone and is incomplete. The top ten hold more than 5.5% of the sample, which has about 82,000 clones, roughly four fifths seen once. The TCR sequence derives from a woman aged 45 to 65 in good health and CMV-seropositive. The chain joins TRBV4-2 to TRBJ1-1; 9 nucleotides align to TRBD1. Source material: PBMCs. The DNA of the CDR3 is TGTGCCAGCAGCCACCTCGCAATGGGACAGGGATTTGAAGCTTTCTTT. It codes for CASSHLAMGQGFEAFF.